These T cell receptor beta chains were read from a single sample in a study of shared clonotypes between healthy human individuals. Assay: immunoSEQ multiplex PCR; the TCRdb copy retains only in-frame clones and omits some. The sample lists millions of clones, approximately 94% occurring once. Source material: naive CD8+ T cells from PBMCs. These receptors originate from a man younger than 35 in good health. Some clones in this sample may be carry-over from other donors' samples. The CDR3 runs from the conserved cysteine through the conserved F or W. The D gene is left open where the match is weak. Rows may omit the clone size; those that give it use once, few, many or a size class.

abundance	d_gene	v_gene	j_gene	CDR3aa	CDR3nt
.	.	TRBV9	TRBJ2-7	CASSTGGSYEQYF	TGTGCCAGCAGCACGGGTGGCTCCTACGAGCAGTACTTC
.	TRBD2	TRBV7-3	TRBJ2-2	CASSIMGGLRSNTGELFF	TGTGCCAGCAGCATCATGGGGGGACTACGCTCAAACACCGGGGAGCTGTTTTTT
.	.	TRBV19	TRBJ1-5	CASSPSGGYSNQPQHF	TGTGCCAGTAGTCCCTCGGGGGGCTATAGCAATCAGCCCCAGCATTTT
.	.	TRBV2	TRBJ1-3	CASSGPGSDRTIYF	TGTGCCAGCAGTGGGCCAGGGAGTGATCGGACCATATATTTT
.	.	TRBV13	TRBJ2-7	CASSQRIAVTYEQYF	TGTGCCAGCAGCCAAAGGATCGCTGTTACCTACGAGCAGTACTTC
.	.	TRBV5-6	TRBJ2-3	CASSLSSGDTQYF	TGTGCCAGCAGCTTGTCGTCGGGGGATACGCAGTATTTT
once	.	TRBV6-5	TRBJ1-4	CASSYGGASEKLFF	TGTGCCAGCAGTTACGGGGGGGCTAGTGAAAAACTGTTTTTT
.	.	TRBV18	TRBJ2-5	CASSPLEDSPETQYF	TGTGCCAGCTCACCACTAGAGGACAGTCCAGAGACCCAGTACTTC
.	.	TRBV9	TRBJ2-7	CASSPTLSYEQYF	TGTGCCAGCAGCCCGACGCTTTCCTACGAGCAGTACTTC
.	TRBD2	TRBV7-3	TRBJ2-5	CASSPRPGGPQETQYF	TGTGCCAGCAGCCCTCGGCCGGGAGGGCCCCAAGAGACCCAGTACTTC
.	TRBD1	TRBV29-1	TRBJ2-5	CSVEPFRDRVQETQYF	TGCAGCGTTGAACCTTTCCGGGACAGGGTCCAAGAGACCCAGTACTTC
once	.	TRBV18	TRBJ1-1	CASSPPGDDYTEAFF	TGTGCCAGCTCACCACCGGGGGACGATTACACTGAAGCTTTCTTT
.	.	TRBV7-2	TRBJ2-1	CASMTMSGATHEQFF	TGTGCCAGCATGACGATGTCGGGAGCGACGCATGAGCAGTTCTTC
.	.	TRBV5-6	TRBJ2-7	CASSSTAGTVDSYEQYF	TGTGCCAGCAGCTCCACTGCCGGGACGGTGGACTCCTACGAGCAGTACTTC
.	.	TRBV28	TRBJ1-2	CASSLRARLLDGYTF	TGTGCCAGCAGCCTAAGGGCGAGGCTTCTAGATGGCTACACCTTC
.	TRBD1	TRBV7-8	TRBJ1-2	CASSLRDRGIINYGYTF	TGTGCCAGCAGCTTAAGGGACAGGGGCATTATTAACTATGGCTACACCTTC
.	.	TRBV7-2	TRBJ2-7	CASSSDHIGGEQYF	TGTGCCAGCAGCTCCGACCACATAGGAGGCGAGCAGTACTTC
.	TRBD1	TRBV6-5	TRBJ1-1	CASRLIPGGTEAFF	TGTGCCAGCCGACTCATCCCAGGGGGCACTGAAGCTTTCTTT
.	.	TRBV11-2	TRBJ2-7	CASSFGENEQYF	TGTGCCAGCAGCTTCGGGGAGAACGAGCAGTACTTC
.	.	TRBV27	TRBJ1-5	CASSPSLRGFNQPQHF	TGTGCCAGCAGTCCATCACTCCGGGGGTTCAATCAGCCCCAGCATTTT
.	TRBD2	TRBV29-1	TRBJ2-1	CSVEGLAGGPHYNEQFF	TGCAGCGTCGAGGGACTAGCGGGAGGGCCTCACTACAATGAGCAGTTCTTC
few	.	TRBV19	TRBJ1-2	CASSLGLGYTF	TGTGCCAGTAGTCTCGGGCTCGGCTACACCTTC
.	.	TRBV10-3	TRBJ1-1	CAISESVAEAFF	TGTGCCATCAGTGAGTCCGTAGCTGAAGCTTTCTTT
few	.	TRBV9	TRBJ2-3	CASSVGGTDTQYF	TGTGCCAGCAGCGTAGGAGGCACAGATACGCAGTATTTT
few	.	TRBV7-9	TRBJ2-7	CASSLVVRLGQPAEQYF	TGTGCCAGCAGCTTAGTTGTTCGTTTAGGGCAGCCAGCGGAGCAGTACTTC
.	.	TRBV28	TRBJ2-1	CASSPYQGEQFF	TGTGCCAGCAGTCCTTACCAGGGAGAGCAGTTCTTC
.	.	TRBV28	TRBJ2-3	CASSFRGDTQYF	TGTGCCAGCAGTTTTCGCGGGGATACGCAGTATTTT
.	.	TRBV11-2	TRBJ2-4	CASSSGAKNIQYF	TGTGCCAGCAGCTCGGGTGCCAAAAACATTCAGTACTTC
.	.	TRBV2	TRBJ2-7	CASDGTERAYEQYF	TGTGCCAGCGATGGGACGGAACGAGCCTACGAGCAGTACTTC
.	.	TRBV6-6	TRBJ2-7	CASSYSWDRAPYEQYF	TGTGCCAGCAGTTACTCGTGGGATAGGGCCCCCTACGAGCAGTACTTC
.	TRBD1	TRBV4-2	TRBJ1-3	CASSPDRVGNTIYF	TGTGCCAGCAGCCCCGACAGGGTTGGAAACACCATATATTTT
once	TRBD2	TRBV5-6	TRBJ2-2	CASSLAGLAGVGTGELFF	TGTGCCAGCAGCTTGGCCGGACTAGCGGGAGTAGGCACCGGGGAGCTGTTTTTT
.	.	TRBV5-6	TRBJ1-2	CASSLDPENYGYTF	TGTGCCAGCAGCTTGGATCCCGAGAACTATGGCTACACCTTC
.	.	TRBV7-9	TRBJ1-1	CASSLAGRTEVFF	TGTGCCAGCAGCTTAGCTGGTCGAACAGAAGTTTTCTTT
.	.	TRBV29-1	TRBJ1-4	CSAISQGGSEKLFF	TGCAGCGCAATTTCGCAGGGAGGAAGTGAAAAACTGTTTTTT
.	TRBD2	TRBV28	TRBJ2-1	CASIWTSGSNEQFF	TGTGCCAGCATTTGGACTAGCGGCTCCAATGAGCAGTTCTTC
once	.	TRBV7-6	TRBJ1-2	CASSLAGFGGYTF	TGTGCCAGCAGCTTAGCAGGGTTCGGTGGCTACACCTTC
few	TRBD1	TRBV5-6	TRBJ2-2	CASSPGTGPGELFF	TGTGCCAGCAGCCCAGGGACAGGCCCCGGGGAGCTGTTTTTT
.	TRBD2	TRBV18	TRBJ2-7	CASSPGRDSVGGEQYF	TGTGCCAGCTCACCGGGCCGGGACTCAGTGGGGGGGGAGCAGTACTTC
once	.	TRBV27	TRBJ2-7	CASSLTPGQLEQYF	TGTGCCAGCAGTTTAACCCCGGGACAACTCGAGCAGTACTTC
.	.	TRBV4-1	TRBJ2-1	CASSLVVSSGREQFF	TGCGCCAGCAGCCTCGTAGTCAGCTCAGGGCGGGAGCAGTTCTTC
.	.	TRBV7-9	TRBJ2-2	CASSGQFPGELFF	TGTGCCAGCAGCGGACAGTTCCCCGGGGAGCTGTTTTTT
.	.	TRBV28	TRBJ2-1	CASSSNPTGGGSLYEQFF	TGTGCCAGCAGTTCCAACCCGACGGGGGGCGGGAGTTTGTATGAGCAGTTCTTC
.	TRBD1	TRBV7-9	TRBJ1-4	CASSLGDRGEKKLFF	TGTGCCAGCAGCTTAGGGGACAGGGGTGAGAAAAAACTGTTTTTT
.	.	TRBV21-1	TRBJ2-7	CASSPGAGSAYEQYF	TGTGCCAGCAGCCCTGGGGCGGGTTCCGCCTACGAGCAGTACTTC
.	.	TRBV7-9	TRBJ1-4	CASSREVVGNEKLFF	TGTGCCAGCAGCCGAGAGGTGGTGGGGAATGAAAAACTGTTTTTT
.	.	TRBV19	TRBJ1-5	CASSWVGRSNQPQHF	TGTGCCAGTAGTTGGGTCGGCCGGAGCAATCAGCCCCAGCATTTT
.	.	TRBV7-9	TRBJ2-7	CAIRPLATYEQYF	TGTGCCATCAGGCCCCTTGCCACCTACGAGCAGTACTTC
.	TRBD2	TRBV7-6	TRBJ2-7	CASSSIAGEGFSEQYF	TGTGCCAGCAGCTCAATAGCGGGAGAGGGCTTCAGCGAGCAGTACTTC
.	TRBD2	TRBV9	TRBJ2-3	CASSPRTSGGEDTQYF	TGTGCCAGCAGCCCCCGGACTAGCGGGGGGGAAGATACGCAGTATTTT
.	TRBD1	TRBV5-1	TRBJ2-7	CASSWGTGPYEQYF	TGCGCCAGCAGCTGGGGGACAGGCCCCTACGAGCAGTACTTC
.	TRBD2	TRBV4-2	TRBJ2-1	CASSPKTGTSGYNEQFF	TGTGCCAGCAGCCCTAAAACCGGGACTAGCGGGTACAATGAGCAGTTCTTC
.	TRBD2	TRBV5-1	TRBJ2-7	CASSPAGLGKYEQYF	TGCGCCAGCAGCCCGGCCGGACTAGGCAAATACGAGCAGTACTTC
.	.	TRBV27	TRBJ2-7	CASSPRGGDYEQYF	TGTGCCAGCAGTCCCCGAGGCGGGGACTACGAGCAGTACTTC
once	TRBD1	TRBV9	TRBJ1-2	CASSEGATGGAYGYTF	TGTGCCAGCAGCGAGGGGGCGACAGGGGGCGCCTATGGCTACACCTTC
.	.	TRBV27	TRBJ2-1	CASSLAGGGYNEQFF	TGTGCCAGCAGTTTGGCAGGGGGAGGCTACAATGAGCAGTTCTTC
.	TRBD2	TRBV11-1	TRBJ2-7	CASSGTLGWEGEQYF	TGTGCCAGCAGCGGGACTCTCGGATGGGAGGGGGAGCAGTACTTC
once	TRBD2	TRBV7-9	TRBJ2-7	CASSSRSGMSSYEQYF	TGTGCCAGCAGCTCCCGTAGCGGGATGAGCTCCTACGAGCAGTACTTC